Listed below are T cell receptor beta chains from one sample, sequenced in a study of blood T cell repertoires in COVID-19. The table came from immunoSEQ multiplex PCR; TCRdb's copy has only in-frame clones and leaves some out. The sample records 75,000 to 95,000 clones, approximately 91% being singletons. The specimen sequenced was peripheral blood. The source is a man aged 55 to 70 with acute or convalescent COVID-19. The conserved cysteine and the conserved F or W are not part of the CDR3 here.

V,J,CDR3
TRBV19,TRBJ1-5,ASSSGGGQGYQPQH
TRBV7-8,TRBJ2-5,ASSRDRVGETQY
TRBV2,TRBJ2-7,ASKGTGPPYEQY
TRBV16,TRBJ1-5,ASSLDRVGQPQH
TRBV7-9,TRBJ2-5,ASSLGTGRQETQY
TRBV24-1,TRBJ1-1,ATRGGLHTEAF
TRBV5-1,TRBJ2-7,ASSLGSSYEQY
TRBV7-2,TRBJ2-5,ASRPERAGGPQETQY
TRBV6-5,TRBJ2-7,ASSYSQDTGLYEQY
TRBV28,TRBJ1-1,ASSLGGGRNTEAF
TRBV28,TRBJ2-1,ASSEGLAGLSYNEQF
TRBV10-3,TRBJ1-2,AISESGGYGYT
TRBV7-8,TRBJ2-3,ASSSRLLAEGADTQY
TRBV18,TRBJ1-5,ASSPQPGDGENQPQH
TRBV15,TRBJ1-2,ATSRDHRVPLYGYT
TRBV7-9,TRBJ2-2,ASVYKAGVGELF
TRBV27,TRBJ2-5,ASSLSGSEVQETQY
TRBV7-9,TRBJ2-5,ASSLVGRGGETQY